This T cell receptor (beta chain) was documented in a study of T cell repertoires in breast cancer. Study in general: Healthy donors' blood served as controls for breast cancer tumor, lymph node and blood samples.

Paired alpha-beta TCRs of CD8+ T cells were analyzed by expanded emulsion RT-PCR. The length of the CDR3 is 14 residues. Germline V gene lookup returns CDR1 DFQATT and CDR2 SNEGSKA (reference sequence). V shed 3 bases, J shed 5 bases, and the junction held 5 bases outside the gene matches. Unpaired genes were suppressed by blocking oligonucleotides during a second nested PCR. TCRdb fed the emulsion pairing reads into MiXCR, producing one record per CDR3 protein. The table has roughly 39,000 distinct CDR3 sequences, 45% to 55% seen once; the top ten hold about 60%. This clonotype was counted only a few times.

What was sequenced was CD8+ T cells. The chain recombines TRBV20-1 with TRBJ1-4; TRBD1 agrees at 8 bases. This receptor was identified in a pool of human donors with breast cancer or a healthy control (not recorded which). The CDR3 region is CSASPGQVNEKLFF. The CDR3 nucleotides are TGCAGTGCTAGTCCGGGACAGGTCAATGAAAAACTGTTTTTT.